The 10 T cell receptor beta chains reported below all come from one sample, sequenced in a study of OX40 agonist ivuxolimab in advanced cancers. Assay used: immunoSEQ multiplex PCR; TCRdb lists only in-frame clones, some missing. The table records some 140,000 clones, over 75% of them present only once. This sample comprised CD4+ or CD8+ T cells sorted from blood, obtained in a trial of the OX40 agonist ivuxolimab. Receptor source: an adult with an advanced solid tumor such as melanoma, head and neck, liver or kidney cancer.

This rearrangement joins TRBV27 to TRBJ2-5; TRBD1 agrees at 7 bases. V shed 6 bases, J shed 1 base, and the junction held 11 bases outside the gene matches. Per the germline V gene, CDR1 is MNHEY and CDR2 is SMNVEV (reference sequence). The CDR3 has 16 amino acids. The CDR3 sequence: CASRPALTGVQETQYF. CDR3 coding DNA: TGTGCCAGCAGGCCCGCCCTTACAGGGGTCCAAGAGACCCAGTACTTC.

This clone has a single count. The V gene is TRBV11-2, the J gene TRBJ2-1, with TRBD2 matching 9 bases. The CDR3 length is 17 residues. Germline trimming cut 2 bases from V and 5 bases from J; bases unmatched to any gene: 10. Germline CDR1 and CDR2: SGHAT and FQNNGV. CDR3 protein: CASSLYWREGVHNEQFF. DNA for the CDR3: TGTGCCAGCAGCTTATACTGGCGGGAGGGGGTCCACAATGAGCAGTTCTTC.

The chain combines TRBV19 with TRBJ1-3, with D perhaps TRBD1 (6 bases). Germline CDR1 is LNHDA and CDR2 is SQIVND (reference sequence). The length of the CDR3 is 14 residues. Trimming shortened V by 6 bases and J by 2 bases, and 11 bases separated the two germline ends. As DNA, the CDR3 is TGTGCCAGTAGAACAGGGACGACTGGAAACACCATATATTTT. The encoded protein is CASRTGTTGNTIYF.

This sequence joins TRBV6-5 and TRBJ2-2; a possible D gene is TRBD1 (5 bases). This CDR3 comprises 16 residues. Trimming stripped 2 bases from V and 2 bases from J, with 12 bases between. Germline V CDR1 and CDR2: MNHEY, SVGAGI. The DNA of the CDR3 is TGTGCCAGCAGTTACGGTCAGGGATCCAACACCGGGGAGCTGTTTTTT. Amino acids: CASSYGQGSNTGELFF.

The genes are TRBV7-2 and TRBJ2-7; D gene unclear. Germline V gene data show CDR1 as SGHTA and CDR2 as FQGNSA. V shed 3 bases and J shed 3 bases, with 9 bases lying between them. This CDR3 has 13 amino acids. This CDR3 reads CASSLARDYEQYF. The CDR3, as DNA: TGTGCCAGCAGCTTGGCTCGAGACTACGAGCAGTACTTC.

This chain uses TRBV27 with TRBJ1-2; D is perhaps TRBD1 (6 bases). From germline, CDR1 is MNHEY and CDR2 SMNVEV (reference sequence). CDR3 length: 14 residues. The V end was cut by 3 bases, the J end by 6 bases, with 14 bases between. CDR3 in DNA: TGTGCCAGCAGTTTGGGGGCAGGGTTCAATGGCTACACCTTC. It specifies CASSLGAGFNGYTF.

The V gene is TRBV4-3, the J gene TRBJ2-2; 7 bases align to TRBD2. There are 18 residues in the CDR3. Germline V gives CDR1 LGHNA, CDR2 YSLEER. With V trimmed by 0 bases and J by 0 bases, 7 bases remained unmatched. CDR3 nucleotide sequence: TGCGCCAGCAGCCAAGATAGCGGGCTCCCCGCGAACACCGGGGAGCTGTTTTTT. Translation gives CASSQDSGLPANTGELFF.

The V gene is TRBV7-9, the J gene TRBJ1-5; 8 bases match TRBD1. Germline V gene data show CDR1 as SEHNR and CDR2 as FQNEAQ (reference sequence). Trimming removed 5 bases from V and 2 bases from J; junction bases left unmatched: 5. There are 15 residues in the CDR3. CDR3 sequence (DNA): TGTGCCAGCAGCAAGGACAGGGTGGGCAATCAGCCCCAGCATTTT. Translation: CASSKDRVGNQPQHF.

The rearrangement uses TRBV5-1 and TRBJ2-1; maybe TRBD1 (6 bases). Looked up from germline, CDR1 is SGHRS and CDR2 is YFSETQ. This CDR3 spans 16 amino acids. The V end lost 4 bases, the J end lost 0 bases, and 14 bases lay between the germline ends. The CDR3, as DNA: TGCGCCAGCAGCCCACTGACAGGCAGCTCCTACAATGAGCAGTTCTTC. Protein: CASSPLTGSSYNEQFF.

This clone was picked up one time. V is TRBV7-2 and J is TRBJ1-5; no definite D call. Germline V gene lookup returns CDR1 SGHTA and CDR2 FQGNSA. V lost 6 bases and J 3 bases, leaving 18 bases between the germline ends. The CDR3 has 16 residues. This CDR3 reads CASSLQPGLYNQPQHF. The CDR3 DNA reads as TGTGCCAGCAGTTTACAGCCGGGTCTTTACAATCAGCCCCAGCATTTT.